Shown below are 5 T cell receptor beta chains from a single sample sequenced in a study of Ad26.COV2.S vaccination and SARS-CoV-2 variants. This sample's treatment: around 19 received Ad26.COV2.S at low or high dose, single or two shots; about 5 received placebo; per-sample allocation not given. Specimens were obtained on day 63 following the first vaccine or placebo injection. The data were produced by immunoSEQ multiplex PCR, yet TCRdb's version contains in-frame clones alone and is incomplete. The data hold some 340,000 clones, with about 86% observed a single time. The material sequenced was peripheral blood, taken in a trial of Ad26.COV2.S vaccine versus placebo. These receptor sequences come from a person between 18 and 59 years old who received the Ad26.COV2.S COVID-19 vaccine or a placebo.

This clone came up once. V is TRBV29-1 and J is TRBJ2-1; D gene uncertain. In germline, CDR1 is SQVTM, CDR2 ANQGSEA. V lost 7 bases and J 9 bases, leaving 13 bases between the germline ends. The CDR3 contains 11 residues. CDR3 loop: CSASVGSEQFF. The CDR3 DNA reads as TGCAGCGCGTCTGTAGGTAGTGAGCAGTTCTTC.

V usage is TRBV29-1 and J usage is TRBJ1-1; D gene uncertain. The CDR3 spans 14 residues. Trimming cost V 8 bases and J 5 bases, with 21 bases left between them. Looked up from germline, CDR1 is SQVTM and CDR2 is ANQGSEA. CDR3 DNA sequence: TGCAGCCCTCGCCCTGGGGTCCGGAGTACTGAAGCTTTCTTT. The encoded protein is CSPRPGVRSTEAFF. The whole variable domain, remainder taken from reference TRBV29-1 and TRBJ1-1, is SAVISQKPSRDICQRGTSLTIQCQVDSQVTMMFWYRQQPGQSLTLIATANQGSEATYESGFVIDKFPISRPNLTFSTLTVSNMSPEDSSIYLCSPRPGVRSTEAFFGQGTRLTVV.

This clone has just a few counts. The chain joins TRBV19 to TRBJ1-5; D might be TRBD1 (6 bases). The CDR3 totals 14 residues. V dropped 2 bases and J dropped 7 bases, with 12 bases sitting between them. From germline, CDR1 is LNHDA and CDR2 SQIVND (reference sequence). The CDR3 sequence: CASSITGAGQPQHF. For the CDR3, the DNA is TGTGCCAGTAGTATAACGGGGGCGGGACAGCCCCAGCATTTT.

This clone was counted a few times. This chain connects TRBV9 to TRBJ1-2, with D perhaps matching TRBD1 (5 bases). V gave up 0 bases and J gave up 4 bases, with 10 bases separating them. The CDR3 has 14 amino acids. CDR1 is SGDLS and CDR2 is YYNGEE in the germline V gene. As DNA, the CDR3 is TGTGCCAGCAGCGTAGGGGGGTTCGGCTATGGCTACACCTTC. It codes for CASSVGGFGYGYTF.

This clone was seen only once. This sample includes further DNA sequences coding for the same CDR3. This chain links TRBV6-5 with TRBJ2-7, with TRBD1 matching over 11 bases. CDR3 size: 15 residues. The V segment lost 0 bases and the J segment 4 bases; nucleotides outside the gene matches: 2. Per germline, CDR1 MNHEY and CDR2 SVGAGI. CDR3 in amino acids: CASSYSGQGAYEQYF. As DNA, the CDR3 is TGTGCCAGCAGTTACTCTGGACAGGGGGCTTACGAGCAGTACTTC.